This TCR beta chain was captured in a study of blood T cell repertoires in COVID-19. Across the whole study: Donors in the United States, Italy and Spain gave samples during acute or convalescent COVID-19. PBMCs, B-cell-depleted T cells, or T cells provided the cDNA or gDNA that made up the material.

Participant-given clinical history determined each cohort assignment. V trimming: 0 bases; J trimming: 5 bases; junction bases outside the gene matches: 3. The germline V gene has CDR1 SGDLS and CDR2 YYNGEE. CDR3 length: 15 amino acids. Sequencing was performed with immunoSEQ multiplex PCR; in TCRdb, only in-frame clones are kept and a portion is missing. Of over 200,000 clones detected, approximately 88% appear once; the ten largest clones hold 2% to 3%. This rearrangement joins TRBV9 to TRBJ2-5; 11 bases agree with TRBD1. The clonotype was recovered from a middle-aged woman with acute COVID-19. What was sequenced was PBMCs or T cells enriched from blood (not recorded which). The CDR3 here is CASSVGTGGGETQYF. DNA of the CDR3: TGTGCCAGCAGCGTAGGGACAGGGGGCGGTGAGACCCAGTACTTC.